The 26 T cell receptor beta chains below come from one sample, sequenced in a study of T cell changes during pregnancy in multiple sclerosis. Assay used: immunoSEQ multiplex PCR; TCRdb lists only in-frame clones, some missing. The data hold some 40,000 clones, with roughly 90% observed a single time. The sample here was CD4+ T cells from peripheral blood mononuclear cells, taken before pregnancy. Receptors originate from a female donor with multiple sclerosis, enrolled in a pregnancy study.

The chain couples TRBV4-2 to TRBJ2-5; the match to TRBD2 covers 14 bases. CDR1 LGHNA and CDR2 YNFKEQ come from the germline V gene. V lost 4 bases and J lost 2; bases outside the gene matches: 3. The CDR3 extends over 16 amino acids. This chain's CDR3 is CASSLRLAGGQETQYF. The CDR3 DNA is TGTGCCAGCAGCCTCCGACTAGCGGGGGGGCAAGAGACCCAGTACTTC.

The J gene is TRBJ2-7, the V gene TRBV28, with D possibly matching TRBD2 (6 bases). This CDR3 spans 14 amino acids. Per germline, CDR1 MDHEN and CDR2 SYDVKM. Trimming shortened V by 2 bases and J by 3 bases, and 11 bases separated the two germline ends. This CDR3 is CASSLAPGGYEQYF. CDR3 nucleotide sequence: TGTGCCAGCAGTTTAGCCCCCGGGGGCTACGAGCAGTACTTC. Together with reference TRBV28 and TRBJ2-7, the CDR3 gives the full variable domain: DVKVTQSSRYLVKRTGEKVFLECVQDMDHENMFWYRQDPGLGLRLIYFSYDVKMKEKGDIPEGYSVSREKKERFSLILESASTNQTSMYLCASSLAPGGYEQYFGPGTRLTVT.

This clone occurred a few times. The V gene is TRBV5-4, the J gene TRBJ1-5; D remains ambiguous. The V end was cut by 4 bases, the J end by 4 bases, with 9 bases between. This CDR3 contains 13 residues. The V gene's germline CDR1 is SGHNT and CDR2 YYREEE (reference sequence). In DNA form, the CDR3 reads TGTGCCAGCAGCGTCGGGGTTAATCAGCCCCAGCATTTT. It yields the protein CASSVGVNQPQHF.

The chain is built from TRBV18 and TRBJ1-4; D perhaps matches TRBD1 (6 bases). Trimming took off 3 bases at V and 4 bases at J, with 12 bases between the two ends. Germline CDR1 and CDR2: KGHSH and LQKENI. The CDR3 sequence is 15 residues long. This chain's CDR3 is CASSPLRGINEKLFF. The DNA for the CDR3 is TGTGCCAGCTCACCCCTCAGGGGCATTAATGAAAAACTGTTTTTT.

The V gene is TRBV11-3, the J gene TRBJ2-1; tentatively, D is TRBD1 (7 bases). Germline V gene lookup returns CDR1 SGHNT and CDR2 YENEEA. The CDR3 has 15 amino acids. V lost 5 bases and J 8 bases, leaving 19 bases between the germline ends. CDR3 residues: CASSGGQEGRDEQFF. The CDR3 DNA sequence: TGTGCCAGCAGCGGAGGACAGGAGGGTCGGGATGAGCAGTTCTTC. The entire variable domain, with the rest obtained from reference TRBV11-3 and TRBJ2-1, is as follows: EAGVVQSPRYKIIEKKQPVAFWCNPISGHNTLYWYLQNLGQGPELLIRYENEEAVDDSQLPKDRFSAERLKGVDSTLKIQPAELGDSAVYLCASSGGQEGRDEQFFGPGTRLTVL.

The CDR3 loop reads CASSLKPNNSPLHF. The CDR3 coding sequence is TGTGCCAGCAGCTTGAAGCCGAATAATTCACCCCTCCACTTT. V and J are TRBV5-5 and TRBJ1-6; D is undetermined. V lost 1 base and J lost 5, with 7 bases in between. This CDR3 is 14 amino acids long. The germline CDR1 and CDR2 sequences are SGHKS and YYEKEE (reference sequence).

The chain employs TRBV18 and TRBJ1-3; the D is unclear. Germline V CDR1 and CDR2: KGHSH, LQKENI. This CDR3 contains 12 residues. Deletions cut 2 bases from V and 9 bases from J, with 8 bases between. Here the CDR3 DNA reads TGTGCCAGCTCACCAGAACGAGCCACCATATATTTT. It codes for CASSPERATIYF.

The chain joins TRBV2 to TRBJ1-5; D not certain. Trimming took 6 bases from V and 7 from J, leaving 10 bases between them. Germline V gene sequence: CDR1 SNHLY, CDR2 FYNNEI. This CDR3 is built from 12 residues. CDR3 DNA sequence: TGTGCCAGCAGCTTTAGTCCCCAGCCCCAGCATTTT. Protein sequence: CASSFSPQPQHF.

The chain combines TRBV5-1 with TRBJ1-2; perhaps TRBD1 as D (5 bases). V was cut by 4 bases and J by 7 bases, with 17 bases left in between. The CDR3 is made up of 14 amino acids. CDR1 is SGHRS, CDR2 YFSETQ, per germline. Written as DNA, the CDR3 is TGCGCCAGCAGCCCCTACAGCACCCAGGGTGGCTACACCTTC. Residues: CASSPYSTQGGYTF.

The chain joins TRBV5-4 to TRBJ2-5, with D unresolved. CDR3 length: 13 residues. V lost 4 bases and J lost 10, with 17 bases in between. Per the germline V gene, CDR1 is SGHNT and CDR2 is YYREEE (reference sequence). The CDR3 DNA sequence: TGTGCCAGCAGCCAGCCCCTCGATCCTAGCCAGTACTTC. Translated, it gives CASSQPLDPSQYF.

The chain combines TRBV2 with TRBJ1-6; D not certain. The ends were cut back, 7 bases at V and 10 bases at J, with 8 bases in the middle. The CDR3 sequence is 11 residues long. In germline, CDR1 is SNHLY, CDR2 FYNNEI. The CDR3 nucleotides read TGTGCCAGCAACGAGGGATCACCCCTCCACTTT. Protein sequence: CASNEGSPLHF.

V gene TRBV4-3 combines with J gene TRBJ2-7, with 11 nucleotides matching TRBD1. The CDR3 length is 15 residues. Germline CDR1 LGHNA, CDR2 YSLEER. The V segment lost 1 base and the J segment 2 bases; nucleotides outside the gene matches: 1. The CDR3 loop is CASSQGGQGAYEQYF. The CDR3 DNA reads as TGCGCCAGCAGCCAAGGGGGACAGGGGGCCTACGAGCAGTACTTC.

This rearrangement joins TRBV2 to TRBJ1-3; D is unresolved. Germline loops: CDR1 SNHLY, CDR2 FYNNEI. Trimming took off 4 bases at V and 4 bases at J, with 5 bases between the two ends. The length of the CDR3 is 12 residues. DNA for the CDR3: TGTGCCAGCAGTGGCGGAGGAAACACCATATATTTT. It is translated as CASSGGGNTIYF.

The V gene is TRBV6-4, the J gene TRBJ1-1, with D possibly TRBD1 on 5 matching bases. Per the germline V gene, CDR1 is MRHNA and CDR2 is SNTAGT. Trimming took off 9 bases at V and 0 bases at J, with 11 bases between the two ends. The CDR3 extends over 13 amino acids. CDR3 coding DNA: TGTGCCAGTAGGAGACAGATGAACACTGAAGCTTTCTTT. Its translation: CASRRQMNTEAFF.

J is TRBJ2-5 and V is TRBV18; D might be TRBD2 (7 bases). CDR1 is KGHSH and CDR2 is LQKENI in the germline V gene. This CDR3 is built from 17 residues. The V gene lost 3 bases and the J gene lost 1 base, with 18 bases spanning the gap. The CDR3 sequence: CASSPVVGGLSQETQYF. The CDR3 DNA is TGTGCCAGCTCACCCGTGGTGGGGGGGCTAAGCCAAGAGACCCAGTACTTC.

The genes are TRBV7-2 and TRBJ2-7; D is possibly TRBD2 (5 bases). Germline V gene data show CDR1 as SGHTA and CDR2 as FQGNSA. The CDR3 contains 14 residues. Trimming pared 8 bases from V and 3 bases from J, leaving 17 bases between. CDR3 nucleotide sequence: TGTGCCAGCCAGACGGGTGGAGGTTACTACGAGCAGTACTTC. It encodes CASQTGGGYYEQYF.

The V call is TRBV7-3, the J call TRBJ1-2; tentatively, D is TRBD1 (5 bases). This CDR3 region has 14 residues. V lost 0 bases and J lost 5, with 10 bases in between. The germline gives CDR1 SGHTA, CDR2 FQGTGA. CDR3 in amino acids: CASSLTPGPYGYTF. CDR3 nucleotide sequence: TGTGCCAGCAGCTTAACCCCAGGGCCGTATGGCTACACCTTC.

The chain employs TRBV25-1 and TRBJ1-5, with D perhaps matching TRBD1 (6 bases). Germline CDR1 MGHDK, CDR2 SYGVNS. Trimming took 6 bases from V and 4 from J, leaving 19 bases between them. The CDR3 contains 16 residues. DNA for the CDR3: TGTGCCAGCAGGGATTCCCCGGGACAAGAGAATCAGCCCCAGCATTTT. The encoded protein is CASRDSPGQENQPQHF.

The V call is TRBV6-1, the J call TRBJ1-1; TRBD1 might be the D (5 bases). CDR1 is MNHNS and CDR2 is SASEGT in the germline V gene. This CDR3 has 15 residues. V lost 1 base, J lost 0 bases, and 9 bases lay in between. CDR3 residues: CASSEGGGVNTEAFF. CDR3 DNA: TGTGCCAGCAGTGAAGGGGGGGGTGTGAACACTGAAGCTTTCTTT.

The chain joins TRBV30 to TRBJ1-6; D is uncertain. This CDR3 comprises 13 residues. The ends were cut back, 5 bases at V and 9 bases at J, with 14 bases in the middle. Germline CDR1 and CDR2: GTSNPN and SVGIG (reference sequence). CDR3 DNA: TGTGCCTGGGGGAGAGCGGCCCCTTCACCCCTCCACTTT. Its protein product is CAWGRAAPSPLHF.

The rearrangement links TRBV28 to TRBJ2-3; a possible D gene is TRBD1 (5 bases). Trimming took off 5 bases at V and 0 bases at J, with 15 bases between the two ends. This CDR3 comprises 16 residues. Germline V gene sequence: CDR1 MDHEN, CDR2 SYDVKM. The CDR3 here is CASSPIGHSSTDTQYF. The DNA of the CDR3 is TGTGCCAGCAGTCCGATCGGACACTCGAGCACAGATACGCAGTATTTT.

In DNA, the CDR3 is TGTGCCAGCAGCTCGACAGCTTACTCTGGAAACACCATATATTTT. Protein sequence: CASSSTAYSGNTIYF. This chain links TRBV7-2 with TRBJ1-3; D perhaps matches TRBD1 (5 bases). This CDR3 has 15 amino acids. V shed 4 bases and J shed 0 bases, with 10 bases lying between them. Germline CDR1 is SGHTA and CDR2 is FQGNSA.

V and J are TRBV5-5 and TRBJ2-5, with D perhaps matching TRBD2 (5 bases). Trimming cost V 4 bases and J 6 bases, with 7 bases left between them. Germline V gene lookup returns CDR1 SGHKS and CDR2 YYEKEE (reference sequence). The CDR3 is made up of 11 amino acids. The CDR3 DNA follows: TGTGCCAGCAGCGGGAGACAGACCCAGTACTTC. Protein sequence: CASSGRQTQYF.

CDR3 bases: TGTGCCAGCAGGACCCAGCAGGGGGCCGGGCAGCCCCAGCATTTT. This encodes CASRTQQGAGQPQHF. The chain has TRBV7-4 and TRBJ1-5, with TRBD1 matching over 8 bases. Germline V gene lookup returns CDR1 SGHVT and CDR2 SQSDAQ. CDR3 length: 15 amino acids. With 6 bases clipped from V and 7 bases from J, the junction kept 11 bases outside the gene matches.

This clone was found once. CDR3 loop: CASSQDRSGFGTDTQYF. As DNA, the CDR3 is TGCGCCAGCAGCCAAGATCGGTCGGGGTTTGGGACAGATACGCAGTATTTT. This chain connects TRBV4-3 to TRBJ2-3; D is perhaps TRBD2 (5 bases). Germline assignment: CDR1 LGHNA and CDR2 YSLEER. The CDR3 has 17 amino acids. The germline V and J ends were trimmed by 0 bases and 3 bases, with 16 bases remaining between them.

The chain uses TRBV5-4 and TRBJ2-7; D call uncertain. Trimming removed 1 base from V and 1 base from J, with 6 bases in between. The CDR3 totals 13 residues. CDR1 SGHNT and CDR2 YYREEE come from the germline V gene (reference sequence). The DNA of the CDR3 is TGTGCCAGCAGCTTGCCAGATTCCTACGAGCAGTACTTC. As protein: CASSLPDSYEQYF.